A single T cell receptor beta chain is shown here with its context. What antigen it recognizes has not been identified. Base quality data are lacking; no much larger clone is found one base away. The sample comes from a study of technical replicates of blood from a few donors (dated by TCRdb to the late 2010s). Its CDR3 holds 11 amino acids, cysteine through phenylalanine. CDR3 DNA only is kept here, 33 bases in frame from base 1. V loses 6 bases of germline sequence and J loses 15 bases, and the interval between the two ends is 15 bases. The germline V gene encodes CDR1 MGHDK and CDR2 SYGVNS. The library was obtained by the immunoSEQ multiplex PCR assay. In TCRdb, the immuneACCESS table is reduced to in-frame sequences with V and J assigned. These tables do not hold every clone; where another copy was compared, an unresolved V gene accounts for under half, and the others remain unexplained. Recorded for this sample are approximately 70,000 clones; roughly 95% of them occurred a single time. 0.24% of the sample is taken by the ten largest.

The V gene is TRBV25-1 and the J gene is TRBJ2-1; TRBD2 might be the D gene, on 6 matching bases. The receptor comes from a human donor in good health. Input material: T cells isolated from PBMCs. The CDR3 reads CASSLGDSAFF. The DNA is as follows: TGTGCCAGCAGCCTGGGGGACTCCGCGTTCTTC.